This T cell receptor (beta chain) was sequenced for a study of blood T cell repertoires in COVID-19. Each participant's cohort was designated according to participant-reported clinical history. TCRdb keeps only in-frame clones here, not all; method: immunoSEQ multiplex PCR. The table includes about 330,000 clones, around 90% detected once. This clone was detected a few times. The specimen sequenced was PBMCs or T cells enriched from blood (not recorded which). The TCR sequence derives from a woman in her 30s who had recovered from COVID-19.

CDR3 sequence (DNA): TGTGCCAGCAGCTTGGGGAGGGGAGACGGCTACACCTTC. It is translated as CASSLGRGDGYTF. This chain connects TRBV5-8 to TRBJ1-2; a possible D gene is TRBD1 (5 bases). Trimming left V 0 bases short and J 8 bases short, with 11 bases between. The CDR3 has 13 amino acids. Germline V gene data show CDR1 as SGHTS and CDR2 as YDEGEE. Supplemented by reference TRBV5-8 and TRBJ1-2, the full variable domain reads EAGVTQSPTHLIKTRGQQATLRCSPISGHTSVYWYQQALGLGLQFLLWYDEGEERNRGNFPPRFSGRQFPNYSSELNVNALELEDSALYLCASSLGRGDGYTFGSGTRLTVV.